These 9 T cell receptor beta chains originate from one sample sequenced in a study of CD8+ T cells in alopecia areata. After isolation, RNA underwent reverse transcription to generate cDNA as the sequencing template. Clones were read by immunoSEQ multiplex PCR, and TCRdb kept only the in-frame ones, dropping some. The sample has approximately 150,000 clones, around 57% seen once. Sequenced sample: CD4+ T cells sorted from blood. The origin of the receptors is a human donor in good health.

This clone was counted only a few times. The J gene is TRBJ2-3, the V gene TRBV7-2; weak D call: TRBD2 (5 bases). V was trimmed by 5 bases and J by 2 bases, leaving 14 bases between them. The CDR3 runs to 15 residues. CDR1 and CDR2 (germline): SGHTA, FQGNSA. CDR3: CASSAGRLTTDTQYF. For the CDR3, the DNA is TGTGCCAGCAGCGCGGGCCGCCTTACCACAGATACGCAGTATTTT.

This clone was found a few times. The genes are TRBV2 and TRBJ2-2; D not resolved. The V end lost 0 bases, the J end lost 1 base, and 9 bases lay between the germline ends. The germline CDR1 and CDR2 sequences are SNHLY and FYNNEI. The CDR3 contains 16 residues. DNA for the CDR3: TGTGCCAGCAGTGAAGCGCAACTTTGGAACACCGGGGAGCTGTTTTTT. This translates into CASSEAQLWNTGELFF.

This clone showed up just a few times. The V and J genes are TRBV28 and TRBJ1-5; D perhaps matches TRBD1 (6 bases). The CDR3 totals 16 residues. The germline gives CDR1 MDHEN, CDR2 SYDVKM. The V gene lost 6 bases and the J gene lost 2 bases, with 17 bases spanning the gap. Written as DNA, the CDR3 is TGTGCCAGCAGAAATATACAGGGTTTGCGCAATCAGCCCCAGCATTTT. It translates to CASRNIQGLRNQPQHF.

The J gene is TRBJ1-5, the V gene TRBV7-2; TRBD1 aligns across 7 bases. CDR1 and CDR2 (germline): SGHTA, FQGNSA. The CDR3 contains 15 residues. V was pared by 6 bases and J by 1 base, with 6 bases of the junction left unmatched. The CDR3 here is CASRADRASNQPQHF. CDR3 nucleotides: TGTGCCAGCAGGGCCGACAGGGCGAGCAATCAGCCCCAGCATTTT. Drawing the rest from reference TRBV7-2 and TRBJ1-5, the complete variable domain is GAGVSQSPSNKVTEKGKDVELRCDPISGHTALYWYRQSLGQGLEFLIYFQGNSAPDKSGLPSDRFSAERTGGSVSTLTIQRTQQEDSAVYLCASRADRASNQPQHFGDGTRLSIL.

Only a few counts were recorded for this clone. The gene calls are TRBV2 and TRBJ1-2; D possibly corresponds to TRBD1 (6 bases). Germline V gene sequence: CDR1 SNHLY, CDR2 FYNNEI. CDR3 length: 13 residues. Trimming cost V 11 bases and J 4 bases, with 17 bases left between them. DNA of the CDR3: TGTGCCCGCACCGGACAGTTTGCCTATGGCTACACCTTC. Translation gives CARTGQFAYGYTF.

The V gene is TRBV29-1, the J gene TRBJ1-4; D remains ambiguous. The CDR3 contains 13 residues. Germline V gene data show CDR1 as SQVTM and CDR2 as ANQGSEA. The V end lost 7 bases, the J end lost 5 bases, and 14 bases lay between the germline ends. This chain's CDR3 is CSAYSRVNEKLFF. For the CDR3, the DNA is TGCAGCGCGTACAGTCGGGTGAATGAAAAACTGTTTTTT.

The chain's CDR3 is CASSSDRVSLRNTIYF. CDR3 DNA sequence: TGTGCCAGCAGCTCAGACAGGGTATCGTTGAGGAACACCATATATTTT. The chain joins TRBV7-9 to TRBJ1-3; 7 bases are a match to TRBD1. V lost 4 bases and J lost 7; bases outside the gene matches: 13. The CDR3 sequence is 16 residues long. Germline V gene data show CDR1 as SEHNR and CDR2 as FQNEAQ (reference sequence). Looking up the rest from reference TRBV7-9 and TRBJ1-3 gives the full variable domain: DTGVSQNPRHKITKRGQNVTFRCDPISEHNRLYWYRQTLGQGPEFLTYFQNEAQLEKSRLLSDRFSAERPKGSFSTLEIQRTEQGDSAMYLCASSSDRVSLRNTIYFGEGSWLTVV.

As DNA, the CDR3 is TGCGCCAGCAGCTTGGGGGACAGCCACAATGAGCAGTTCTTC. As protein: CASSLGDSHNEQFF. This chain links TRBV5-1 with TRBJ2-1; 7 nucleotides align to TRBD1. The CDR3 contains 14 residues. Germline values: CDR1 SGHRS, CDR2 YFSETQ. J lost 5 bases, V lost 0 bases, and 2 bases had no gene match.

The V gene is TRBV2, the J gene TRBJ1-2, with TRBD1 identical over 9 bases. With V trimmed by 8 bases and J by 2 bases, 6 bases remained unmatched. The CDR3 loop spans 14 amino acids. From germline, CDR1 is SNHLY and CDR2 FYNNEI. CDR3 in DNA: TGTGCCAGCGTCCCGGACAGGGGAAACTATGGCTACACCTTC. Translating it yields CASVPDRGNYGYTF. Complete variable domain (other parts from reference TRBV2 and TRBJ1-2): EPEVTQTPSHQVTQMGQEVILRCVPISNHLYFYWYRQILGQKVEFLVSFYNNEISEKSEIFDDQFSVERPDGSNFTLKIRSTKLEDSAMYFCASVPDRGNYGYTFGSGTRLTVV.